This TCR beta chain was documented in a study of cytomegalovirus exposure and HLA in healthy donors. V lost 0 bases and J lost 3; bases outside the gene matches: 6. Germline loops: CDR1 SGHNT, CDR2 YYREEE (reference sequence). The CDR3 extends over 15 amino acids. Here immunoSEQ multiplex PCR was the method, and the copy in TCRdb shows in-frame clones only, minus some. The repertoire holds some 140,000 clones, roughly nine tenths seen once, with under 3% in the top ten. V usage is TRBV5-4 and J usage is TRBJ2-7; TRBD1 agrees at 7 bases. Sequences were obtained from PBMCs. The source of this sequence is a man between 18 and 35 years old in good health and CMV-seronegative. The CDR3 spells CASSLGADRDYEQYF. The CDR3, as DNA: TGTGCCAGCAGCTTGGGAGCTGACAGGGACTACGAGCAGTACTTC.